This is a list of T cell receptor beta chains from one sample in a study of OX40 agonist ivuxolimab in advanced cancers. TCRdb's table, derived via immunoSEQ multiplex PCR, lists solely in-frame clones and lacks some. The top ten hold roughly 15% of the sample, which has some 40,000 clones, less than 95% seen once. The starting material was CD4+ or CD8+ T cells sorted from blood, obtained in a trial of the OX40 agonist ivuxolimab. The receptor source for this set is an adult with an advanced solid tumor such as melanoma, head and neck, liver or kidney cancer. Each CDR3 is given with its conserved first and last residue. Each record gives: CDR3 DNA, CDR3 protein, D gene, J gene, V gene, clone size. D genes are given only for firm matches. Only part of the rows carry a size: once, few, many, or a class if the clone is expanded.

cdr3_nt: TGTGCCAGCAGTTTGGCCAGGGCCGGCAATGAGCAGTTCTTC; cdr3_aa: CASSLARAGNEQFF; d_call: .; j_call: TRBJ2-1; v_call: TRBV27; clone_size: .
cdr3_nt: TGTGCCAGTAGTATAAAATACTACAATGAGCAGTTCTTC; cdr3_aa: CASSIKYYNEQFF; d_call: .; j_call: TRBJ2-1; v_call: TRBV19; clone_size: .
cdr3_nt: TGTGCCAGCAGCCAACAAAACACAGATACGCAGTATTTT; cdr3_aa: CASSQQNTDTQYF; d_call: .; j_call: TRBJ2-3; v_call: TRBV4-2; clone_size: .
cdr3_nt: TGTGCCAGCAGCGTAGAGGCTTTTGGGGAAGAGACCCAGTACTTC; cdr3_aa: CASSVEAFGEETQYF; d_call: .; j_call: TRBJ2-5; v_call: TRBV9; clone_size: .
cdr3_nt: TGTGCCAGCAGTTTCTCGGGGGGGCATGAAAAACTGTTTTTT; cdr3_aa: CASSFSGGHEKLFF; d_call: .; j_call: TRBJ1-4; v_call: TRBV27; clone_size: .
cdr3_nt: TGCGCCAGCAGTTGGACCTCCCTAGGGGACACCATATATTTT; cdr3_aa: CASSWTSLGDTIYF; d_call: .; j_call: TRBJ1-3; v_call: TRBV10-2; clone_size: once
cdr3_nt: TGTGCCAGCAGTTGGACCGGACTGAACACTGAAGCTTTCTTT; cdr3_aa: CASSWTGLNTEAFF; d_call: .; j_call: TRBJ1-1; v_call: TRBV6-6; clone_size: .
cdr3_nt: TGTGCCAGCAGTTTAAACGGCGGGAGGACCTACACCGGGGAGCTGTTTTTT; cdr3_aa: CASSLNGGRTYTGELFF; d_call: TRBD2; j_call: TRBJ2-2; v_call: TRBV27; clone_size: .
cdr3_nt: TGTGCCATCCGGGCCCAATTGGGGGCGGGAGTCCCCTACGAGCAGTACTTC; cdr3_aa: CAIRAQLGAGVPYEQYF; d_call: .; j_call: TRBJ2-7; v_call: TRBV10-3; clone_size: once
cdr3_nt: TGTGCCAGCAGTTTAGGCCCAAATGCTGGTGAAGCTTTCTTT; cdr3_aa: CASSLGPNAGEAFF; d_call: .; j_call: TRBJ1-1; v_call: TRBV27; clone_size: .
cdr3_nt: TGTGCCAGCAGCCCCTCCGAGGGGGGCGAGCAGTACTTC; cdr3_aa: CASSPSEGGEQYF; d_call: .; j_call: TRBJ2-7; v_call: TRBV6-5; clone_size: .
cdr3_nt: TGCGCCAGCAGCCAAGTTGCCGGGACTAAAGATACGCAGTATTTT; cdr3_aa: CASSQVAGTKDTQYF; d_call: TRBD2; j_call: TRBJ2-3; v_call: TRBV4-1; clone_size: .
cdr3_nt: TGTGCCAGTAGTTCCGCCGGCGGGGACAATGAGCAGTTCTTC; cdr3_aa: CASSSAGGDNEQFF; d_call: .; j_call: TRBJ2-1; v_call: TRBV19; clone_size: .
cdr3_nt: TGCGCCAGCAGCCAAACGTTAGGCGGGGAGCTGTTTTTT; cdr3_aa: CASSQTLGGELFF; d_call: .; j_call: TRBJ2-2; v_call: TRBV4-1; clone_size: few
cdr3_nt: TGTGCCAGCAGTTTATCGGGGACCGGGGAGCTGTTTTTT; cdr3_aa: CASSLSGTGELFF; d_call: .; j_call: TRBJ2-2; v_call: TRBV27; clone_size: .
cdr3_nt: TGCGCCAGCAGCCAAGTAGGGGACAGGGGGAACACCGGGGAGCTGTTTTTT; cdr3_aa: CASSQVGDRGNTGELFF; d_call: TRBD1; j_call: TRBJ2-2; v_call: TRBV4-1; clone_size: .
cdr3_nt: TGTGCCAGCAGTTACTCTACAGGGTTGGCCACTGAAGCTTTCTTT; cdr3_aa: CASSYSTGLATEAFF; d_call: .; j_call: TRBJ1-1; v_call: TRBV6-5; clone_size: .
cdr3_nt: TGTGCCTGGACTGAAGTACCTAACTATGGCTACACCTTC; cdr3_aa: CAWTEVPNYGYTF; d_call: .; j_call: TRBJ1-2; v_call: TRBV30; clone_size: once
cdr3_nt: TGTGCCAGCAGCCCTGGGACTAGCGAATACAATGAGCAGTTCTTC; cdr3_aa: CASSPGTSEYNEQFF; d_call: TRBD2; j_call: TRBJ2-1; v_call: TRBV4-2; clone_size: once
cdr3_nt: TGCGCCAGCAGCCCGGGACTAAATGAGGAAAAACTGTTTTTT; cdr3_aa: CASSPGLNEEKLFF; d_call: .; j_call: TRBJ1-4; v_call: TRBV5-1; clone_size: .
cdr3_nt: TGCGCCAGCAGCACAGAAGCACTCTCAACTAATGAAAAACTGTTTTTT; cdr3_aa: CASSTEALSTNEKLFF; d_call: .; j_call: TRBJ1-4; v_call: TRBV5-1; clone_size: once
cdr3_nt: TGTGCCAGCAGTTCCAGGGGAAGGGAGACCCAGTACTTC; cdr3_aa: CASSSRGRETQYF; d_call: .; j_call: TRBJ2-5; v_call: TRBV6-5; clone_size: .
cdr3_nt: TGTGCCAGCAGTCCTCCCGGCAGGTCCTACGAGCAGTACTTC; cdr3_aa: CASSPPGRSYEQYF; d_call: .; j_call: TRBJ2-7; v_call: TRBV27; clone_size: .
cdr3_nt: TGTGCCAGCAGTGAACAGGGAGTCATTCAGTACTTC; cdr3_aa: CASSEQGVIQYF; d_call: .; j_call: TRBJ2-4; v_call: TRBV6-1; clone_size: .
cdr3_nt: TGTGCCAGCAGCGCTGCTGATGGCGGGGCGGGGCATGAGCAGTTCTTC; cdr3_aa: CASSAADGGAGHEQFF; d_call: .; j_call: TRBJ2-1; v_call: TRBV9; clone_size: .
cdr3_nt: TGTGCCAGCAGGCCTCGGGACAGGGGCGGGGAGACCCAGTACTTC; cdr3_aa: CASRPRDRGGETQYF; d_call: TRBD1; j_call: TRBJ2-5; v_call: TRBV28; clone_size: .
cdr3_nt: TGCGCCAGCAGCCAAGATAATTTAGGGACTACGTACTACAATGAGCAGTTCTTC; cdr3_aa: CASSQDNLGTTYYNEQFF; d_call: TRBD2; j_call: TRBJ2-1; v_call: TRBV4-1; clone_size: .
cdr3_nt: TGCGCCAGCAGCCAATTGGAACTGAATCAGCCCCAGCATTTT; cdr3_aa: CASSQLELNQPQHF; d_call: .; j_call: TRBJ1-5; v_call: TRBV4-1; clone_size: .
cdr3_nt: TGCAGCGTTGACTGGGAGATGGAGACCCAGTACTTC; cdr3_aa: CSVDWEMETQYF; d_call: .; j_call: TRBJ2-5; v_call: TRBV29-1; clone_size: .
cdr3_nt: TGTGCCAGCAGTGCCTTCGGGACTCTCTTATCAGCGATGGAGCAGTTCTTC; cdr3_aa: CASSAFGTLLSAMEQFF; d_call: .; j_call: TRBJ2-1; v_call: TRBV27; clone_size: .
cdr3_nt: TGTGCCAGCACCCCATGGGCAGGTAGCCACGAGCAGTACTTC; cdr3_aa: CASTPWAGSHEQYF; d_call: .; j_call: TRBJ2-7; v_call: TRBV5-6; clone_size: .
cdr3_nt: TGTGCCAGCAGCCAAGTGACAGGGGAGACCGAAGGCTACACCTTC; cdr3_aa: CASSQVTGETEGYTF; d_call: TRBD1; j_call: TRBJ1-2; v_call: TRBV4-2; clone_size: .
cdr3_nt: TGTGCCAGTAGTATAATAGCGGGAGGGGTCGAGCAGTTCTTC; cdr3_aa: CASSIIAGGVEQFF; d_call: TRBD2; j_call: TRBJ2-1; v_call: TRBV19; clone_size: .
cdr3_nt: TGTGCCAGCAACCTTTGGGGGACAGGGGACCATGGCTACACCTTC; cdr3_aa: CASNLWGTGDHGYTF; d_call: TRBD1; j_call: TRBJ1-2; v_call: TRBV7-9; clone_size: few
cdr3_nt: TGTGCCAGCAGTTACTCGGCGAACACTGAAGCTTTCTTT; cdr3_aa: CASSYSANTEAFF; d_call: .; j_call: TRBJ1-1; v_call: TRBV6-5; clone_size: .
cdr3_nt: TGTGCCAGCAGTTACATTGGGTGGGGCAATCAGCCCCAGCATTTT; cdr3_aa: CASSYIGWGNQPQHF; d_call: .; j_call: TRBJ1-5; v_call: TRBV6-6; clone_size: .
cdr3_nt: TGTGCCAGCACCACAGGGGCGGCCGACTACGAGCAGTACTTC; cdr3_aa: CASTTGAADYEQYF; d_call: TRBD1; j_call: TRBJ2-7; v_call: TRBV9; clone_size: .
cdr3_nt: TGTGCCAGTAACACACTTCCGGGACAGACCTTTGGGGCCAACGTCCTGACTTTC; cdr3_aa: CASNTLPGQTFGANVLTF; d_call: TRBD1; j_call: TRBJ2-6; v_call: TRBV19; clone_size: .
cdr3_nt: TGTGCCTGGAACGAACAGGGGGGCATCTACAATGAGCAGTTCTTC; cdr3_aa: CAWNEQGGIYNEQFF; d_call: TRBD1; j_call: TRBJ2-1; v_call: TRBV30; clone_size: .
cdr3_nt: TGTGCCAGCAGTGAACCCCCTGCAGATACGCAGTATTTT; cdr3_aa: CASSEPPADTQYF; d_call: .; j_call: TRBJ2-3; v_call: TRBV6-1; clone_size: .
cdr3_nt: TGCGCCAGCAGCCATTACCCAGTTCGGCGTACCGGGGAGCTGTTTTTT; cdr3_aa: CASSHYPVRRTGELFF; d_call: .; j_call: TRBJ2-2; v_call: TRBV5-1; clone_size: .